This TCR beta chain was identified in a study of cytomegalovirus exposure and HLA in healthy donors. Study overall: Early on, a data release was issued that held some 91 million unique TCRs from HLA-typed donors.

As to this clone: Its antigen is not identified.

The PCR contained 60 Vbeta and 13 Jbeta primers. Authors' methods: There were tens of millions of unique TCR beta chains by a later count, and approximately 10 million of them were shared. The assay was immunoSEQ multiplex PCR, and TCRdb's table has in-frame clones only and misses some. V, J and clone size are those of that table, while D and trimming were read from the DNA. The repertoire includes 99,000 or so clones, over 65% of them detected once, and around 17% sits in the top ten. J was trimmed by 4 bases and V by 2 bases; bases with no gene match: 1. This CDR3 has 13 amino acids. In germline, CDR1 is MNHEY, CDR2 SVGAGI. Study-wide findings and caveats: Presence/absence analyses took donor sequencing depth as roughly uniform. Another analysis was done later, and it associated approximately 18,000 TCR beta sequences with HLA alleles at 0.05 false discovery rate.

The TCR originated in a man aged 55-75 years in good health and CMV-seropositive. The sample comprised PBMCs. This chain uses TRBV6-5 with TRBJ1-2; 7 bases fit TRBD1. The CDR3 spells CASSYDRAYGYTF. CDR3 nucleotide sequence: TGTGCCAGCAGTTACGACAGGGCCTATGGCTACACCTTC.